This TCR beta chain was recorded in a study of CXCR3-negative and CXCR3-positive naive CD8 T cells. Study outcomes and limitations: The level of CXCR3 expression partially decreased after cryopreservation; the majority of assays used fresh PBMCs. Both naive subsets carried similar amounts of surface CD5, so TCR strength was inferred from TRB CDR3 properties. The study found more hydrophobic TRB CDR3s in CXCR3-positive naive cells than in CXCR3-negative naive cells. Similar TRBV-TRBJ usage was seen in naive cells (both CXCR3-negative and CXCR3-positive), but memory cells differed.

With respect to this clonotype: The antigen is undetermined.

This CDR3 comprises 12 residues. The germline CDR1 and CDR2 sequences are SGHTA and FQGTGA. Via 5' RACE with UMI labels, TRB cDNA libraries were prepared. TCRdb re-called the 5' RACE reads; one entry per CDR3 protein, DNA not given. The sample table sets out about 120,000 distinct CDR3 sequences. The chain combines TRBV7-3 with TRBJ2-7; without DNA, the TCRdb call of TRBD1 cannot be checked. The TCR sequence derives from a human donor in good health. Some clones in this sample may be carry-over from other donors' samples. Input material: naive CXCR3+ CD8+ T cells from blood. The subset here: CD45RO-CCR7+CD27+CD95- naive CD8+ T cells expressing CXCR3 (TNR3+). CDR3 sequence reads: CASSPNGGEQYF.